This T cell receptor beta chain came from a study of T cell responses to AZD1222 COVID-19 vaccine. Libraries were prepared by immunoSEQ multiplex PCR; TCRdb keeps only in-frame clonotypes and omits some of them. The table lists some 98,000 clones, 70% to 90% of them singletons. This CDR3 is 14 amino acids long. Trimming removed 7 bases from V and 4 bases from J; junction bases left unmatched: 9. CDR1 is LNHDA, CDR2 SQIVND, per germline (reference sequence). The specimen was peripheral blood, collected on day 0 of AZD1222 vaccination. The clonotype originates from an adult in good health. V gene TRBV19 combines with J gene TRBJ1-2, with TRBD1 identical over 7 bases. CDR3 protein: CASTTDRVAYGYTF. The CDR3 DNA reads TGTGCCAGTACCACCGACAGGGTAGCCTATGGCTACACCTTC.